This T cell receptor (beta chain) comes out of a study of T cell responses to AZD1222 COVID-19 vaccine. The CDR3 consists of 15 residues. Germline values: CDR1 LGHDT, CDR2 YNNKEL (reference sequence). Trimming pared 1 base from V and 6 bases from J, leaving 13 bases between. Sequenced by immunoSEQ multiplex PCR; TCRdb stores in-frame clones only, minus some. Among 150,000 to 200,000 clones, roughly nine tenths were seen once, and the ten largest hold 2.6%. Here the sequenced sample was peripheral blood, taken on day 0 of AZD1222 vaccination. The gene calls are TRBV3-1 (or the pseudogene TRBV3-2) and TRBJ2-1; D not certain. The receptor was isolated from an adult in good health. CDR3 in amino acids: CASSQGSQWVNEQFF. As DNA, the CDR3 is TGTGCCAGCAGCCAAGGTTCACAGTGGGTCAATGAGCAGTTCTTC.